One sample yielded the 11 T cell receptor beta chains listed below, sequenced in a study of T-cell reconstitution after alpha-beta-depleted transplantation in children (dated by TCRdb to about 2016). Library construction relied on PCR. Sequencing relied on an Illumina HiSeq 2500. TCR library preparation used molecular barcoding, with unique molecular identifiers applied to normalize quantification of the TCRbeta repertoire. The public reads were reanalyzed by TCRdb: fastp trimming at Q25, MiXCR alignment, in-frame beta chains only. Each CDR3 protein appears once, grouped with its most common genes and DNA. This sample gives 440,000 or so distinct CDR3 sequences in total; roughly 10% of them show up just once. Over 4.5% of the sample is taken by the ten largest. The material was PBMCs from the stem cell graft donor, obtained from the stem cell graft. The receptors were gathered from a human donor who donated a stem cell graft to a child with acute myeloid leukemia.

V is TRBV7-2 and J is TRBJ2-7; 11 nucleotides agree with TRBD2. The CDR3 length is 16 residues. Trimming removed 5 bases from V and 5 bases from J; junction bases left unmatched: 11. Germline V gene sequence: CDR1 SGHTA, CDR2 FQGNSA. The CDR3 reads CASSPFSGRARHEQYF. The CDR3 nucleotides are TGTGCCAGCAGCCCCTTTAGCGGGAGGGCCAGGCACGAGCAGTACTTC.

This clonotype came up a few times. This chain links TRBV24-1 with TRBJ2-5; D remains unclear. V was shortened by 3 bases and J by 0 bases, with 7 bases between the two germline ends. The V gene's germline CDR1 is KGHDR and CDR2 SFDVKD. CDR3 length: 14 residues. The CDR3 here is CATSDPANQETQYF. The CDR3 coding sequence is TGTGCCACCAGTGATCCGGCGAACCAAGAGACCCAGTACTTC.

The V and J genes are TRBV7-8 and TRBJ2-7; 14 bases align to TRBD2. The germline gives CDR1 SGHVS, CDR2 FQNEAQ. The length of the CDR3 is 19 residues. Losses at the gene ends were 5 bases for V and 3 bases for J; bases not matched to a gene: 15. CDR3 nucleotide sequence: TGTGCCAGCAGCCCGGGGACTAGCGGGAGTTTCCCCCCTAGCTACGAGCAGTACTTC. It codes for CASSPGTSGSFPPSYEQYF.

The genes are TRBV10-3 and TRBJ1-1, with D hard to call. The length of the CDR3 is 15 residues. The V end was cut by 2 bases, the J end by 0 bases, with 10 bases between. Germline CDR1 is ENHRY and CDR2 is SYGVKD. The CDR3: CAISEVPGLNTEAFF. CDR3 coding DNA: TGTGCCATCAGTGAGGTCCCGGGTTTGAACACTGAAGCTTTCTTT.

About this clonotype: A clone one base away is much larger, so this may be a read error. The DNA of the CDR3 is TGTGCCACCAGTCGCCAGGGAGGCTACGAGCAGTACTTC. This encodes CATSRQGGYEQYF. The chain employs TRBV25-1 and TRBJ2-7; D possibly corresponds to TRBD2 (6 bases). Germline values: CDR1 MGHDK, CDR2 SYGVNS. The CDR3 length is 13 residues.

The chain couples TRBV6-1 to TRBJ2-5; the match to TRBD1 covers 9 bases. The CDR3 sequence is 15 residues long. CDR1 is MNHNS and CDR2 is SASEGT in the germline V gene. V dropped 0 bases and J dropped 3; count of bases not matched to a gene: 2. CDR3 DNA: TGTGCCAGCAGTGAAGCTGGGACAGGGAAAGAGACCCAGTACTTC. Protein: CASSEAGTGKETQYF.

This clonotype was counted between two and nine times. The rearrangement uses TRBV20-1 and TRBJ1-2; D is perhaps TRBD1 (5 bases). CDR3 size: 12 residues. Trimming took 5 bases from V and 7 from J, leaving 14 bases between them. Germline loops: CDR1 DFQATT, CDR2 SNEGSKA (reference sequence). CDR3 loop: CSALTVTSGYTF. In DNA, the CDR3 is TGCAGTGCTCTGACAGTTACGAGTGGCTACACCTTC.

This rearrangement joins TRBV7-2 to TRBJ2-5; D is possibly TRBD2 (6 bases). V was clipped by 2 bases and J by 5 bases, with 15 bases between them. The length of the CDR3 is 15 residues. Germline V gene sequence: CDR1 SGHTA, CDR2 FQGNSA. This CDR3 is CASSLKRAQWETQYF. DNA for the CDR3: TGTGCCAGCAGCTTAAAGCGGGCCCAATGGGAGACCCAGTACTTC.

This chain connects TRBV3-1 to TRBJ1-6; D unclear. This CDR3 region has 14 residues. V lost 5 bases to trimming and J lost 4 bases, with 9 bases between them. Per germline, CDR1 LGHDT and CDR2 YNNKEL (reference sequence). The CDR3 DNA sequence: TGTGCCAGCAGCGGCGAGAGTTATAATTCACCCCTCCACTTT. This gives the protein CASSGESYNSPLHF.

The J gene is TRBJ2-1, the V gene TRBV6-2 or TRBV6-3, with a possible D match to TRBD2 (5 bases). V lost 4 bases to trimming and J lost 7 bases, with 14 bases between them. Germline V gene lookup returns CDR1 MNHEY and CDR2 SVGEGT. The CDR3 consists of 14 residues. CDR3 in amino acids: CASSSILVGNEQFF. The DNA for the CDR3 is TGTGCCAGCAGTTCAATACTAGTGGGTAATGAGCAGTTCTTC.

This clonotype was counted between two and nine times. This chain uses TRBV19 with TRBJ1-3; 7 bases are a match to TRBD1. J gave up 4 bases and V 4 bases, and 7 bases lay outside the gene matches. There are 15 residues in the CDR3. Germline loops: CDR1 LNHDA, CDR2 SQIVND (reference sequence). The CDR3 region has the DNA TGTGCCAGTAGTACAAACGACAGGGTCGGAAACACCATATATTTT. This gives the protein CASSTNDRVGNTIYF.